The next 29 T cell receptor beta chains were all read from a single sample in a study of T cell clones after liver transplantation. TCRdb's copy holds only in-frame clones and misses some; the assay was immunoSEQ multiplex PCR. The data show tens of thousands of clones, about 82% seen once. Sequencing used CD4+ T cells from blood, obtained around 45 months after liver transplant. The receptors come from a human patient who received a liver transplant. Some T cells may have come from the graft donor.

The gene calls are TRBV6-6 and TRBJ2-7; tentative D call: TRBD2 (7 bases). The length of the CDR3 is 14 residues. Germline V CDR1 and CDR2: MNHNY, SVGAGI (reference sequence). Trimming removed 5 bases at V and 1 base at J, with 12 bases between. The CDR3 bases are TGTGCCAGCAGTAGGGGGGGAAAGTCCTACGAGCAGTACTTC. Translating it yields CASSRGGKSYEQYF.

The gene calls are TRBV9 and TRBJ2-7, with 8 bases aligning to TRBD2. This CDR3 comprises 14 residues. Germline V gene lookup returns CDR1 SGDLS and CDR2 YYNGEE. With V trimmed by 4 bases and J by 3 bases, 6 bases remained unmatched. The CDR3 is CASSQGTSYYEQYF. The CDR3 DNA sequence: TGTGCCAGCAGCCAAGGGACTAGTTACTACGAGCAGTACTTC.

CDR3 sequence (DNA): TGTGCCAGCAGTTACTCTGGGGTCGGCACAGATACGCAGTATTTT. Translating it yields CASSYSGVGTDTQYF. This chain connects TRBV6-5 to TRBJ2-3; D uncertain. Germline CDR1 reads MNHEY; CDR2 reads SVGAGI. V lost 0 bases, J lost 1 base, and 8 bases lay in between. This CDR3 has 15 residues.

This rearrangement joins TRBV18 to TRBJ1-5, with D possibly TRBD1 on 5 matching bases. This CDR3 is built from 15 residues. Germline CDR1 is KGHSH and CDR2 is LQKENI. V gave up 4 bases and J gave up 2 bases, with 12 bases separating them. CDR3 sequence: CASSLREGRNQPQHF. CDR3 nucleotides: TGTGCCAGCTCACTTCGGGAGGGGCGCAATCAGCCCCAGCATTTT.

The rearrangement joins TRBV11-3 to TRBJ1-1, with D unresolved. This CDR3 has 13 amino acids. With 0 bases removed from V and 4 bases from J, the gap between germline ends came to 6 bases. Looked up from germline, CDR1 is SGHNT and CDR2 is YENEEA. CDR3 amino acids: CASSLEEGTEAFF. The CDR3 DNA reads as TGTGCCAGCAGCTTAGAGGAGGGCACTGAAGCTTTCTTT. The full variable domain, rest sourced from reference TRBV11-3 and TRBJ1-1, is EAGVVQSPRYKIIEKKQPVAFWCNPISGHNTLYWYLQNLGQGPELLIRYENEEAVDDSQLPKDRFSAERLKGVDSTLKIQPAELGDSAVYLCASSLEEGTEAFFGQGTRLTVV.

The chain combines TRBV19 with TRBJ2-3; D could derive from TRBD1 or TRBD2 (5 bases each). V was cut by 5 bases and J by 6 bases, with 12 bases left in between. This CDR3 spans 13 amino acids. Germline lookup yields CDR1 LNHDA and CDR2 SQIVND (reference sequence). The CDR3 DNA reads TGTGCCAGTAGTCTTCGGGACCATGATACGCAGTATTTT. Protein: CASSLRDHDTQYF.

The J gene is TRBJ2-7, the V gene TRBV28, with D hard to call. In germline, CDR1 is MDHEN, CDR2 SYDVKM. The CDR3 contains 11 residues. V was pared by 7 bases and J by 4 bases, with 8 bases between. DNA for the CDR3: TGTGCCAGCATAGGGTTATACGAGCAGTACTTC. Its translation: CASIGLYEQYF.

CDR3 residues: CASRRGQGTYEQYF. The CDR3 nucleotides read TGTGCCAGCAGAAGGGGACAGGGTACCTACGAGCAGTACTTC. V gene TRBV2 combines with J gene TRBJ2-7; 9 bases map to TRBD1. The V and J ends lost 6 bases and 2 bases, in that order; junction bases with no gene match: 5. The CDR3 covers 14 residues. From germline, CDR1 is SNHLY and CDR2 FYNNEI.

V is TRBV7-8 and J is TRBJ2-5, with TRBD1 matching over 7 bases. This CDR3 has 12 residues. After removal of 5 bases from V and 9 bases from J, the junction contained 6 bases not matched to a gene. Germline V gene sequence: CDR1 SGHVS, CDR2 FQNEAQ. The CDR3 nucleotides read TGTGCCAGCAGCACCAGACAGGGTGCCCAGTACTTC. This gives the protein CASSTRQGAQYF.

The rearrangement joins TRBV6-5 to TRBJ2-7; D remains ambiguous. The CDR3 is made up of 14 amino acids. Germline V lookup: CDR1 MNHEY, CDR2 SVGAGI. V was shortened by 7 bases and J by 2 bases, with 15 bases between the two germline ends. The CDR3 is CASKIGRMAYEQYF. Written as DNA, the CDR3 is TGTGCCAGCAAAATAGGGCGTATGGCCTACGAGCAGTACTTC.

This chain uses TRBV7-2 with TRBJ1-2, with D tentatively TRBD1 (6 bases). The CDR3 contains 13 residues. The germline gives CDR1 SGHTA, CDR2 FQGNSA. V dropped 5 bases and J dropped 2 bases, with 9 bases sitting between them. CDR3 sequence: CASSVGQNYGYTF. The CDR3 DNA follows: TGTGCCAGCAGCGTAGGACAGAACTATGGCTACACCTTC.

The gene calls are TRBV28 and TRBJ2-7, with D possibly TRBD1 on 6 matching bases. V was cut by 3 bases and J by 4 bases, with 10 bases left in between. The germline V gene encodes CDR1 MDHEN and CDR2 SYDVKM. The CDR3 has 13 residues. The CDR3 here is CASSFGQTYEQYF. The CDR3 coding sequence is TGTGCCAGCAGTTTCGGACAGACGTACGAGCAGTACTTC.

The CDR3 spells CASSSGQGSTDTQYF. The CDR3 DNA follows: TGTGCCAGCAGTTCGGGACAGGGGAGCACAGATACGCAGTATTTT. This chain uses TRBV28 with TRBJ2-3, with TRBD1 matching 10 bases. Germline V gene lookup returns CDR1 MDHEN and CDR2 SYDVKM. Germline trimming cut 4 bases from V and 0 bases from J; bases unmatched to any gene: 1. This CDR3 has 15 residues.

This chain links TRBV2 with TRBJ1-3, with D possibly being TRBD1 (5 bases). This CDR3 has 14 residues. V lost 4 bases, J lost 4 bases, and 11 bases lay in between. From germline, CDR1 is SNHLY and CDR2 FYNNEI. The chain's CDR3 is CASSVGQLGNTIYF. CDR3 coding DNA: TGTGCCAGCAGTGTCGGACAACTCGGAAACACCATATATTTT.

The chain carries TRBV27 and TRBJ2-1; TRBD1 aligns across 8 bases. Germline V lookup: CDR1 MNHEY, CDR2 SMNVEV (reference sequence). The ends lost 5 bases at V and 4 bases at J; junction bases unmatched: 4. The CDR3 is 14 amino acids. CDR3 bases: TGTGCCAGCAGTAAACAGGGGGGATACAATGAGCAGTTCTTC. This codes for CASSKQGGYNEQFF.

The chain combines TRBV27 with TRBJ1-2; TRBD1 agrees at 10 bases. Germline V gene data show CDR1 as MNHEY and CDR2 as SMNVEV (reference sequence). The CDR3 has 15 residues. V lost 5 bases, J lost 8 bases, and 11 bases stayed unmatched. The CDR3 protein is CASSRRQGATGGYTF. Written as DNA, the CDR3 is TGTGCCAGCAGTAGGAGACAGGGGGCCACGGGCGGCTACACCTTC.

The V gene is TRBV6-6, the J gene TRBJ2-1; D not resolved. Germline assignment: CDR1 MNHNY and CDR2 SVGAGI (reference sequence). The CDR3 totals 15 residues. V was cut by 4 bases and J by 2 bases, with 12 bases left in between. CDR3 amino acids: CASSSPGMPYNEQFF. The CDR3 bases are TGTGCCAGCAGTTCCCCGGGCATGCCCTACAATGAGCAGTTCTTC.

The chain joins TRBV6-1 to TRBJ1-2; 8 bases fit TRBD1. Germline V gene data show CDR1 as MNHNS and CDR2 as SASEGT. V dropped 6 bases and J dropped 4; count of bases not matched to a gene: 10. The CDR3 runs 15 residues. The CDR3, as DNA: TGTGCCAGCAGGGGGCCCCACAGGGGGGGCTATGGCTACACCTTC. This sequence encodes CASRGPHRGGYGYTF.

The chain is built from TRBV6-6 and TRBJ1-2; D gene unclear. The CDR3 length is 12 residues. Germline-derived CDR1 and CDR2 are MNHNY and SVGAGI (reference sequence). Deletions cut 0 bases from V and 5 bases from J, with 4 bases between. In nucleotides, the CDR3 is TGTGCCAGCAGTTACTCGGGGTATGGCTACACCTTC. Residues: CASSYSGYGYTF.

This chain links TRBV5-5 with TRBJ1-1; unclear D gene. The CDR3 contains 12 residues. V lost 5 bases and J lost 5, with 10 bases in between. In germline, CDR1 is SGHKS, CDR2 YYEKEE (reference sequence). The CDR3 nucleotides read TGTGCCAGCAGGAGAGGTGGGACTGAAGCTTTCTTT. This sequence encodes CASRRGGTEAFF.

This sequence joins TRBV27 and TRBJ1-1; 10 bases agree with TRBD1. Germline CDR1 MNHEY, CDR2 SMNVEV (reference sequence). This CDR3 has 14 residues. The trim removed 11 bases at V and 2 bases at J, leaving 8 bases unmatched. DNA for the CDR3: TGTGCCTCCGCCAGGGACAGGGGTAACACTGAAGCTTTCTTT. This gives the protein CASARDRGNTEAFF.

This clone was observed a few times. The chain carries TRBV6-6 and TRBJ1-1, with D possibly being TRBD1 (5 bases). The germline CDR1 and CDR2 sequences are MNHNY and SVGAGI (reference sequence). Deletions cut 8 bases from V and 10 bases from J, with 20 bases between. The CDR3 extends over 13 amino acids. CDR3 bases: TGTGCCAGCTCTGACGTTGGGGGTCGCTCAGCTTTCTTT. Translating gives CASSDVGGRSAFF.

In this sample, this clone turned up once. This chain joins TRBV7-2 and TRBJ1-3; D gene unclear. Germline loops: CDR1 SGHTA, CDR2 FQGNSA. This CDR3 is built from 13 residues. Trimming took off 4 bases at V and 7 bases at J, with 11 bases between the two ends. The CDR3 coding sequence is TGTGCCAGCAGCTCCCTTCTAGGTAACACCATATATTTT. Translation gives CASSSLLGNTIYF.

This clone was seen a single time. The chain employs TRBV7-2 and TRBJ2-7; D is ambiguous. Germline-derived CDR1 and CDR2 are SGHTA and FQGNSA. This CDR3 has 12 residues. V lost 6 bases and J 0 bases, leaving 6 bases between the germline ends. CDR3 amino acids: CASRLDSYEQYF. The CDR3 DNA follows: TGTGCCAGCAGGTTGGACTCCTACGAGCAGTACTTC.

A single count supports this clone. The chain joins TRBV14 to TRBJ1-2; tentative D call: TRBD1 (5 bases). This CDR3 is 15 amino acids long. Germline V gives CDR1 SGHDN, CDR2 FVKESK. Deletions cut 1 base from V and 7 bases from J, with 16 bases between. The CDR3 here is CASSQVTQGKGGYTF. The CDR3 bases are TGTGCCAGCAGCCAAGTCACCCAGGGAAAGGGTGGCTACACCTTC.

Only one count was recorded for this clone. This rearrangement joins TRBV5-1 to TRBJ2-3; TRBD1 might be the D (6 bases). In germline, CDR1 is SGHRS, CDR2 YFSETQ. The V and J ends lost 4 bases and 4 bases respectively, with 16 bases between them. The CDR3 is 15 residues long. As DNA, the CDR3 is TGCGCCAGCAGCCTGGCCGGACAGATCCCAGATACGCAGTATTTT. Amino acid sequence: CASSLAGQIPDTQYF.

This sequence joins TRBV7-9 and TRBJ2-3; TRBD2 matches 10 bases. J lost 4 bases, V lost 3 bases, and 4 bases had no gene match. Germline V gene sequence: CDR1 SEHNR, CDR2 FQNEAQ (reference sequence). There are 15 residues in the CDR3. The CDR3 DNA reads as TGTGCCAGCAGCTTGACTAGCGGGCCGGCAGATACGCAGTATTTT. Its protein is CASSLTSGPADTQYF.

This CDR3 reads CASSSWGGAGFSGNTIYF. The CDR3 DNA sequence: TGTGCCAGCAGCTCTTGGGGGGGAGCTGGTTTCTCTGGAAACACCATATATTTT. The chain carries TRBV7-8 and TRBJ1-3; TRBD1 might be the D (5 bases). The germline V gene encodes CDR1 SGHVS and CDR2 FQNEAQ. This CDR3 has 18 residues. Trimming took 4 bases from V and 0 from J, leaving 19 bases between them.

The chain uses TRBV14 and TRBJ2-7; D is undetermined. The V and J ends lost 4 bases and 0 bases respectively, with 10 bases between them. Germline loops: CDR1 SGHDN, CDR2 FVKESK. The CDR3 contains 14 residues. The CDR3 DNA reads as TGTGCCAGCAGCCTTTTGACGGTCTCCTACGAGCAGTACTTC. Residues: CASSLLTVSYEQYF. Combining the CDR3 with reference TRBV14 and TRBJ2-7 gives the whole variable domain EAGVTQFPSHSVIEKGQTVTLRCDPISGHDNLYWYRRVMGKEIKFLLHFVKESKQDESGMPNNRFLAERTGGTYSTLKVQPAELEDSGVYFCASSLLTVSYEQYFGPGTRLTVT.